This T cell receptor beta chain was retrieved from a study of T-cell reconstitution after alpha-beta-depleted transplantation in children. The study's findings and limits: Elevated TCRbeta diversity at day 60 was traced, in some patients, to surviving recipient T cells and thymic progenitors.

Of note for this clonotype: Antigen unknown.

This CDR3 comprises 17 residues. CDR1 SGHDT and CDR2 YYEEEE come from the germline V gene. The V and J ends lost 0 bases and 5 bases respectively, with 20 bases between them. Unique molecular identifiers were incorporated when the TCRbeta library was constructed. A single record per CDR3 protein comes from TCRdb applying MiXCR to the PCR reads. The sample records about 420,000 distinct CDR3 sequences, 16% being singletons. The material sequenced was PBMCs, mostly from graft donor cells, taken 360 days after TCRalphabeta/CD19-depleted stem cell transplant. This sequence joins TRBV5-6 and TRBJ2-5; a weak D match, TRBD1 (6 bases). This TCR was recovered from a boy under two years old who had a stem cell transplant for Wiskott-Aldrich syndrome, so the T cells may come from the graft donor. CDR3 coding DNA: TGTGCCAGCAGCTTGGGTGGACAGCTACTCCGGAGGGAGACCCAGTACTTC. Translated, it gives CASSLGGQLLRRETQYF.